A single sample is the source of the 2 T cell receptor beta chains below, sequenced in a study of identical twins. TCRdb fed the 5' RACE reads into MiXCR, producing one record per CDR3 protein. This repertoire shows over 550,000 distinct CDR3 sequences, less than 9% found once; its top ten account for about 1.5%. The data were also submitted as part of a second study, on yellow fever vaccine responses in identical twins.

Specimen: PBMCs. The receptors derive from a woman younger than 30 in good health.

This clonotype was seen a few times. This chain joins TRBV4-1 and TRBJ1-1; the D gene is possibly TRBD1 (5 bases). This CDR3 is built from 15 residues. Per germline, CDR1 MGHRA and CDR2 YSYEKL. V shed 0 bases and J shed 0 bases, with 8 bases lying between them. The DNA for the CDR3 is TGCGCCAGCAGCCAAGATAAGGGGATGAACACTGAAGCTTTCTTT. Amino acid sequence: CASSQDKGMNTEAFF.

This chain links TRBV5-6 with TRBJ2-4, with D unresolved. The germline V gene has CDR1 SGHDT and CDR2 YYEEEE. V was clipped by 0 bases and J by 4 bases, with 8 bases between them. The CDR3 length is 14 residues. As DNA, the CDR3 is TGTGCCAGCAGCTTGGTAGGTCCAAAAAACATTCAGTACTTC. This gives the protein CASSLVGPKNIQYF.